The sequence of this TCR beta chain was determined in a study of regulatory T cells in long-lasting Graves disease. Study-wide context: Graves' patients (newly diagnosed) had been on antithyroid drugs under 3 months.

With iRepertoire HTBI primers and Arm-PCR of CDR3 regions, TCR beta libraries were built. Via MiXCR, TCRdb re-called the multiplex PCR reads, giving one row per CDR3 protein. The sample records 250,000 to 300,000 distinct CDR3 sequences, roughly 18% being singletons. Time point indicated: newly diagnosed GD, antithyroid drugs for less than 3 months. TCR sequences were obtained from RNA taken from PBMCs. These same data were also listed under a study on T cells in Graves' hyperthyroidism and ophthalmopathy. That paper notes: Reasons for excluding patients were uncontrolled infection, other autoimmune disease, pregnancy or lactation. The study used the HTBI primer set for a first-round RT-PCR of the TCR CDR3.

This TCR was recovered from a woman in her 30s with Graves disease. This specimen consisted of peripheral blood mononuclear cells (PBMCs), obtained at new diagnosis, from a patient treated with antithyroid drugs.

The CDR3 loop is CASSFLATTGYEQYF. CDR3 coding DNA: TGTGCCAGCAGTTTCCTAGCGACAACGGGGTACGAGCAGTACTTC. V gene TRBV12-3 or TRBV12-4 combines with J gene TRBJ2-7; D may be TRBD2 (6 bases). The CDR3 spans 15 residues. The germline V and J ends were trimmed by 3 bases and 4 bases, with 16 bases remaining between them.